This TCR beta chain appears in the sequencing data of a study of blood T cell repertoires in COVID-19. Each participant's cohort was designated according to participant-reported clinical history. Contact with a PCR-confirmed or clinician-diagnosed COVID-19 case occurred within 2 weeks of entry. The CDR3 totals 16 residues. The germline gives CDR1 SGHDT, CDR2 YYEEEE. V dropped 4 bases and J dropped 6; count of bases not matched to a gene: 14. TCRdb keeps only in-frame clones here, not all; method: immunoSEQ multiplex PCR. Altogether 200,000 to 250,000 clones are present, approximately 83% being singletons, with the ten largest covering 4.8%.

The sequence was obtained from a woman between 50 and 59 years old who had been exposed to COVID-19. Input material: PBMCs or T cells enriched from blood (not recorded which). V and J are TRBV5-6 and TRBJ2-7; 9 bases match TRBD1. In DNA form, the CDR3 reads TGTGCCAGCAGCCTCCTCCAGGGGACAGGGAGTAGCGAGCAGTACTTC. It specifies CASSLLQGTGSSEQYF. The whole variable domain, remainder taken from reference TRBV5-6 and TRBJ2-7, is DAGVTQSPTHLIKTRGQQVTLRCSPKSGHDTVSWYQQALGQGPQFIFQYYEEEERQRGNFPDRFSGHQFPNYSSELNVNALLLGDSALYLCASSLLQGTGSSEQYFGPGTRLTVT.